This T cell receptor beta chain was profiled in a study of blood T cells in healthy people across ages. Study information: Per two T cells, template switching captured roughly one barcoded beta molecule.

This clonotype was found once. Its antigen is undetermined. Sample-barcoded 5' priming and a J-beta primer mix drove a second PCR of roughly 6 to 12 cycles. CDR3-containing paired-end reads numbering at least 2.5 million came from each sample. TCRdb itself ran the 5' RACE reads through MiXCR, one entry per CDR3 protein. This sample has roughly 1,800,000 distinct CDR3 sequences; 49% occur once, and the top ten carry around 2.1%. General study findings and limits: Donors of long life had a larger count of naive CD4+ cells and greater diversity than aged donors. Per million T cells, the diversity of TCR beta decreased roughly linearly as age advanced.

Germline V gene lookup returns CDR1 KGHSH and CDR2 LQKENI. Trimming cost V 2 bases and J 3 bases; bases outside gene matches: 7. The CDR3 has 17 residues. The clonotype originates from a woman in her 40s in good health. This chain uses TRBV18 with TRBJ2-1; 10 bases are shared with TRBD2. Sequencing input: blood. The CDR3 coding sequence is TGTGCCAGCTCACCAACCAGCGGGGGGGTTCTCTACAATGAGCAGTTCTTC. It is translated as CASSPTSGGVLYNEQFF. Drawing the rest from reference TRBV18 and TRBJ2-1, the complete variable domain is NAGVMQNPRHLVRRRGQEARLRCSPMKGHSHVYWYRQLPEEGLKFMVYLQKENIIDESGMPKERFSAEFPKEGPSILRIQQVVRGDSAAYFCASSPTSGGVLYNEQFFGPGTRLTVL.